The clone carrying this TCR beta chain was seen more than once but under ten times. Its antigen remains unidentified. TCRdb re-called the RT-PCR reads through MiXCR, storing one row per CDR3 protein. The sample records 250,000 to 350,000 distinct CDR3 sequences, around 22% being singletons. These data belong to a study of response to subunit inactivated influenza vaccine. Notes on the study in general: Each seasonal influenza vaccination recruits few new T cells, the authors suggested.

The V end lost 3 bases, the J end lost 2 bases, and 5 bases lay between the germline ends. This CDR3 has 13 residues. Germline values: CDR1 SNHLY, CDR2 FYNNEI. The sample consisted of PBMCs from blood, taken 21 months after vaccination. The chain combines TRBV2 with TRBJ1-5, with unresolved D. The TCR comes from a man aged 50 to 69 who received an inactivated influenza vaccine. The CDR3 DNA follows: TGTGCCAGCAGTGACCAAGGCAATCAGCCCCAGCATTTT. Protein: CASSDQGNQPQHF.